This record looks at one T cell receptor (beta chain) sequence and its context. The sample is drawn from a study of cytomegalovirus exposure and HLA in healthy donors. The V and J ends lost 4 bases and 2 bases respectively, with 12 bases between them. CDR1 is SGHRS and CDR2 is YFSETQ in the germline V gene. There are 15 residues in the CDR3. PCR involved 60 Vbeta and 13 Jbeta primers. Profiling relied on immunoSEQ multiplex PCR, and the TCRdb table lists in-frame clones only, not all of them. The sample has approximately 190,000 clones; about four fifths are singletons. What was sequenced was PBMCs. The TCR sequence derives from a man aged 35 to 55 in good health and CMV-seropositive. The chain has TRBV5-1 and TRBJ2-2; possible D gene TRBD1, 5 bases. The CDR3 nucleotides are TGCGCCAGCAGCCCAGAGACAGAAAACACCGGGGAGCTGTTTTTT. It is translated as CASSPETENTGELFF.